Listed below are T cell receptor beta chains from one sample, sequenced in a study of CD8+CD57+ T cells in acquired aplastic anemia. MiXCR, run by TCRdb on the reads, gives a single entry per CDR3 protein. Of 120,000 or so distinct CDR3 sequences in the sample, over 30% were seen once. The sample consisted of sorted CD4+, CD8+, or CD8+CD57+ T cells (not recorded which) from PBMCs. Receptors were obtained from a human donor with aplastic anemia. CDR3s include the opening cysteine and the closing phenylalanine or tryptophan. A D gene is named only where the DNA matches it firmly. Clone size is stated in some rows and not others, as once, few, many or a class when expanded.

D | J | V | size | CDR3 | DNA
NA | TRBJ2-3 | TRBV27 | NA | CASSPSGAVHTDTQYF | TGTGCCAGCAGCCCTTCCGGGGCCGTCCACACAGATACGCAGTATTTT
TRBD2 | TRBJ2-3 | TRBV19 | NA | CASSLAGSTDTQYF | TGTGCCAGTAGTTTAGCGGGAAGCACAGATACGCAGTATTTT
NA | TRBJ1-3 | TRBV14 | NA | CASSRDIMDVGNTIYF | TGTGCCAGCAGCCGGGATATTATGGACGTTGGAAACACCATATATTTT
NA | TRBJ1-1 | TRBV10-2 | NA | CASSERGIEAFF | TGCGCCAGCAGTGAGAGGGGCATTGAAGCTTTCTTT
NA | TRBJ1-3 | TRBV25-1 | many | CASSESPLFSSGNTIYF | TGTGCCAGCAGTGAATCCCCCCTTTTTAGCTCTGGAAACACCATATATTTT
NA | TRBJ2-2 | TRBV19 | NA | CASGGGAGELFF | TGTGCCAGTGGGGGCGGGGCCGGGGAGCTGTTTTTT
NA | TRBJ1-6 | TRBV7-2 | NA | CASSPRAGSPLHF | TGTGCCAGCAGCCCCAGGGCCGGGTCACCCCTCCACTTT
TRBD2 | TRBJ2-3 | TRBV3-1 | NA | CASSRLAGGTDTQYF | TGTGCCAGCAGCAGACTAGCGGGGGGCACAGATACGCAGTATTTT
NA | TRBJ1-3 | TRBV5-4 | NA | CASSLDGGGNTIYF | TGTGCCAGCAGCTTGGACGGCGGTGGAAACACCATATATTTT
NA | TRBJ2-1 | TRBV6-1 | few | CASSAGTHDGNEQFF | TGTGCCAGCAGCGCCGGGACCCACGACGGGAATGAGCAGTTCTTC
TRBD1 | TRBJ2-2 | TRBV29-1 | many | CSVKTGANTGELFF | TGCAGCGTTAAAACAGGGGCGAACACCGGGGAGCTGTTTTTT
TRBD1 | TRBJ2-5 | TRBV10-3 | NA | CAIRPGQVETQYF | TGTGCCATCAGACCCGGACAGGTAGAGACCCAGTACTTC
NA | TRBJ1-1 | TRBV7-9 | once | CASSSGTLSTETFF | TGTGCCAGCAGCTCCGGGACATTGAGCACTGAAACTTTCTTT
TRBD1 | TRBJ2-2 | TRBV19 | NA | CASKTGGGTGELFF | TGTGCCAGTAAAACAGGGGGCGGAACCGGGGAGCTGTTTTTT
TRBD1 | TRBJ1-6 | TRBV10-3 | once | CAISEPGQGNSPLHF | TGTGCCATCAGTGAACCGGGACAGGGCAATTCACCCCTCCACTTT
NA | TRBJ2-7 | TRBV6-2/TRBV6-3 | few | CASSYSKGGEQYF | TGTGCCAGCAGTTACTCCAAAGGGGGCGAGCAGTACTTC
NA | TRBJ2-7 | TRBV2 | NA | CASSGLGQGLYEQYF | TGTGCCAGCAGTGGGTTAGGGCAGGGTTTGTACGAGCAGTACTTC
NA | TRBJ1-1 | TRBV2 | few | CASSEAGGTEAFF | TGTGCCAGCAGTGAAGCGGGGGGCACTGAAGCTTTCTTT
NA | TRBJ1-6 | TRBV7-3 | NA | CASSMNRDSPLHF | TGTGCCAGCAGCATGAACAGGGACTCACCCCTCCACTTT
TRBD1 | TRBJ2-5 | TRBV14 | many | CASSLIPGQGSETQYF | TGTGCCAGCAGCCTTATCCCGGGACAGGGATCGGAGACCCAGTACTTC
NA | TRBJ2-1 | TRBV11-1 | NA | CASSPQTGYNEQFF | TGTGCCAGCAGTCCCCAGACTGGTTACAATGAGCAGTTCTTC
NA | TRBJ1-6 | TRBV14 | many | CASSQRRETYNSPLHF | TGTGCCAGCAGCCAAAGAAGGGAAACCTATAATTCACCCCTCCACTTT
NA | TRBJ1-1 | TRBV19 | many | CASSMRGSANTEAFF | TGTGCCAGTAGTATGAGGGGGAGCGCGAACACTGAAGCTTTCTTT
NA | TRBJ1-2 | TRBV10-3 | NA | CATLLTPWDNEQGYGYTF | TGTGCCACCCTCCTTACCCCATGGGACAATGAGCAGGGATATGGCTACACCTTC
TRBD1 | TRBJ1-4 | TRBV7-2 | once | CASSANRGREKLFF | TGTGCCAGCAGCGCGAACAGGGGACGGGAAAAACTGTTTTTT
NA | TRBJ1-1 | TRBV10-2 | NA | CAGMPISNTEAFF | TGCGCCGGCATGCCCATTTCGAACACTGAGGCTTTCTTT
NA | TRBJ2-5 | TRBV12-3/TRBV12-4 | many | CASSLGQLQETQYF | TGTGCCAGCAGTTTAGGACAGCTCCAAGAGACCCAGTACTTC
TRBD1 | TRBJ1-6 | TRBV7-9 | NA | CASSLGQGVRKPLHF | TGTGCCAGCAGCCTGGGACAGGGGGTCCGTAAACCCCTCCACTTT
NA | TRBJ1-1 | TRBV15 | NA | CATSRDMLNTEAFF | TGTGCCACCAGCAGAGATATGTTGAACACTGAAGCTTTCTTT
TRBD2 | TRBJ2-3 | TRBV12-3/TRBV12-4 | many | CASSPLAGGLDTQYF | TGTGCCAGCAGCCCCCTAGCGGGGGGGTTAGATACGCAGTATTTT
NA | TRBJ1-1 | TRBV7-2 | many | CASSPPGLMNTEAFF | TGTGCCAGCAGCCCTCCCGGACTGATGAACACTGAAGCTTTCTTT
TRBD1 | TRBJ2-1 | TRBV10-3 | NA | CATRGAGTGGVNEQFF | TGTGCCACCAGGGGGGCGGGGACAGGGGGGGTGAATGAGCAGTTCTTC
NA | TRBJ1-3 | TRBV30 | few | CAWSVPSPGNTIYF | TGTGCCTGGAGTGTTCCTTCGCCCGGAAACACCATATATTTT